This T cell receptor (beta chain) emerged from a study of blood T cell repertoires in COVID-19 (dated by TCRdb to 2020 to 2021). In the study overall: The collaborator samples originated in the United States, Italy and Spain and spanned the acute and convalescent phases of COVID-19. The material from the prospective study consisted of cDNA or gDNA derived from T cells, B-cell-depleted T cells, or PBMCs. Deeply sampled blood TCRbeta repertoires from subjects exposed to, actively infected with, or recovered from COVID-19 were included in the dataset. The repertoires were released in a freely available public database intended as a resource for research on the immune response to SARS-CoV-2. Samples came from the ongoing ImmuneRACE study (first 160 participants) plus 1,254 subjects from 6 global collaborators. Sample metadata almost always included a de-identified subject ID, COVID-19 status, age in years and sex. Where available, HLA class I and class II types were taken from metadata supplied by the sample provider and were not determined by assay-based typing.

Concerning this clone itself: Its cognate antigen has yet to be identified. Qualities for individual bases were not recorded, and no much larger clone is one base off.

The paper's findings and limits, for the study overall: The quantity of clinical and demographic metadata differed by source and by participant and was supplied without curation.

TCRbeta CDR3 regions were amplified from genomic DNA using the immunoSEQ Assay, a bias-controlled multiplex PCR. In the source study's methods: The number of nucleated cells in each sample was estimated by amplification of reference gene primers within the assay. To quantify the absolute abundance of each unique TCRbeta CDR3 rearrangement, sequence reads were collapsed and filtered. Productive Simpson clonality was computed per sample as the square root of Simpson's diversity index over productive rearrangements. What TCRdb holds here is the immuneACCESS table cut down to in-frame rearrangements. Part of the clones is not present; checked against another copy, under half of the missing clones reflect an unresolved V gene, and the others are unexplained. That table supplies the V and J calls and clone size; D and trimming were determined from the DNA. This sample gives about 120,000 clones in total; over 75% of them show up just once. About a sixth of the sample is taken by the ten largest.

Germline trimming: 2 bases from V, 3 bases from J; junction bases outside gene matches: 3. There are 14 amino acids in the CDR3, from cysteine to phenylalanine inclusive. The read is trimmed to its CDR3 DNA, 42 bases read in frame from base 1. In the germline V gene (reference sequence), CDR1 corresponds to LGHDT and CDR2 to YNNKEL. The collaborating institutions used their own protocols to collect whole blood in K2EDTA tubes. Collaborator samples were shipped for TCRbeta analysis as frozen whole blood, isolated PBMCs, or DNA extracted from either sample type. Sequencing was done on a sample of peripheral blood. The receptor's source is a woman of 80 years or more with active or convalescent COVID-19. Recombination linked TRBV3-1 (or the pseudogene TRBV3-2) to TRBJ2-7, and 8 junction bases match TRBD2. For the CDR3, the sequence is CASSQMSGSYEQYF. In nucleotides, the sequence is TGTGCCAGCAGCCAAATGAGCGGGAGCTACGAGCAGTACTTC.